The present entry profiles one T cell receptor (beta chain) with its context. This entry comes from a study of CD8+ T cells in alopecia areata. Extracted from the samples, RNA was reverse transcribed into cDNA to serve as the sequencing template. TCRdb's table, derived via immunoSEQ multiplex PCR, lists solely in-frame clones and lacks some. Among roughly 200,000 clones listed, 50% to 60% were seen once. Sample treatment: oral pan-JAK inhibitor, 5-10 mg twice daily. The CDR3 has 16 amino acids. Trimming pared 0 bases from V and 0 bases from J, leaving 12 bases between. Germline V lookup: CDR1 LNHNV, CDR2 YYDKDF (reference sequence).

Sequencing used CD4+ T cells sorted from blood, obtained at week 4, from a patient treated with tofacitinib. The chain recombines TRBV15 with TRBJ2-7, with unresolved D. The receptor was derived from a human donor with alopecia areata. For the CDR3, the DNA is TGTGCCACCAGCAGAGATTACGAAGGGCTCTCCTACGAGCAGTACTTC. Translated, it gives CATSRDYEGLSYEQYF. The full variable domain, rest sourced from reference TRBV15 and TRBJ2-7, is DAMVIQNPRYQVTQFGKPVTLSCSQTLNHNVMYWYQQKSSQAPKLLFHYYDKDFNNEADTPDNFQSRRPNTSFCFLDIRSPGLGDTAMYLCATSRDYEGLSYEQYFGPGTRLTVT.